The rows below give T cell receptor beta chains drawn from one sample of a study of T cell responses to AZD1222 COVID-19 vaccine. Repertoires were generated with immunoSEQ multiplex PCR, while TCRdb's copy carries only in-frame clones and drops some. The repertoire holds fewer than 150,000 clones, less than 95% seen once, with around 3.5% in the top ten. Sequencing was performed on peripheral blood, taken on day 0 of AZD1222 vaccination. The receptors stem from an adult in good health. CDR3s include the opening cysteine and the closing phenylalanine or tryptophan. Fields, in order: CDR3 DNA, CDR3 protein, clone size, CDR3 length, J gene, V gene, D gene. The D gene is left open where the match is weak. The listing skips clone size in some rows; elsewhere it reads once, few, many or a size class.

CDR3 DNA: TGTGCCAGCAGCTTAGCCGTGTCCCGCTCGGGTGGCTACACCTTC
CDR3 protein: CASSLAVSRSGGYTF
clone size: -
CDR3 length: 15
J gene: TRBJ1-2
V gene: TRBV7-8
D gene: -

CDR3 DNA: TGTGCCAGCAGCCCAGGGGGGGCGGGGGACACTGAAGCTTTCTTT
CDR3 protein: CASSPGGAGDTEAFF
clone size: -
CDR3 length: 15
J gene: TRBJ1-1
V gene: TRBV11-3
D gene: TRBD1

CDR3 DNA: TGTGCCAGCAGCCCCGGGCCTTACAACTCTGGAAACACCATATATTTT
CDR3 protein: CASSPGPYNSGNTIYF
clone size: -
CDR3 length: 16
J gene: TRBJ1-3
V gene: TRBV7-2
D gene: -

CDR3 DNA: TGTGCCAGCAGCTTAGAGGCACCCCACGAGCAGTACTTC
CDR3 protein: CASSLEAPHEQYF
clone size: -
CDR3 length: 13
J gene: TRBJ2-7
V gene: TRBV7-6
D gene: -

CDR3 DNA: TGTGCCAGTAGTGGCCTCGTGGGCGGAGGGGACTATGGCTACACCTTC
CDR3 protein: CASSGLVGGGDYGYTF
clone size: -
CDR3 length: 16
J gene: TRBJ1-2
V gene: TRBV19
D gene: -

CDR3 DNA: TGTGCCAGCAGCCGGACAGGGCACCAGCCCCAGCATTTT
CDR3 protein: CASSRTGHQPQHF
clone size: -
CDR3 length: 13
J gene: TRBJ1-5
V gene: TRBV12-3/TRBV12-4
D gene: TRBD1

CDR3 DNA: TGTGCCAGCAGCTCCCAAAAGACAGTGACAGCCAAAAACATTCAGTACTTC
CDR3 protein: CASSSQKTVTAKNIQYF
clone size: -
CDR3 length: 17
J gene: TRBJ2-4
V gene: TRBV5-4
D gene: -

CDR3 DNA: TGTGCCAGCAGCTTAGATGCCCCGGGACTATCCATCGAGCAGTACTTC
CDR3 protein: CASSLDAPGLSIEQYF
clone size: -
CDR3 length: 16
J gene: TRBJ2-7
V gene: TRBV11-3
D gene: TRBD2

CDR3 DNA: TGTGCCAGCAGCTTATTCCACCTAGGCGGCTACACCTTC
CDR3 protein: CASSLFHLGGYTF
clone size: -
CDR3 length: 13
J gene: TRBJ1-2
V gene: TRBV11-2
D gene: -

CDR3 DNA: TGCGCCAGCAATACGGGGGGCGCCGGCTATGGCTACACCTTC
CDR3 protein: CASNTGGAGYGYTF
clone size: once
CDR3 length: 14
J gene: TRBJ1-2
V gene: TRBV5-1
D gene: -

CDR3 DNA: TGTGCCAGCAGCCCGAGGACAGGATTGGGGGAAAAACTGTTTTTT
CDR3 protein: CASSPRTGLGEKLFF
clone size: -
CDR3 length: 15
J gene: TRBJ1-4
V gene: TRBV9
D gene: TRBD1

CDR3 DNA: TGTGCCAGCAGCTTAACGCAGGGAGGGGACACTGAAGCTTTCTTT
CDR3 protein: CASSLTQGGDTEAFF
clone size: once
CDR3 length: 15
J gene: TRBJ1-1
V gene: TRBV7-2
D gene: -

CDR3 DNA: TGCAGCGGAAATAGCGGGACGAACACCGGGGAGCTGTTTTTT
CDR3 protein: CSGNSGTNTGELFF
clone size: -
CDR3 length: 14
J gene: TRBJ2-2
V gene: TRBV29-1
D gene: TRBD2